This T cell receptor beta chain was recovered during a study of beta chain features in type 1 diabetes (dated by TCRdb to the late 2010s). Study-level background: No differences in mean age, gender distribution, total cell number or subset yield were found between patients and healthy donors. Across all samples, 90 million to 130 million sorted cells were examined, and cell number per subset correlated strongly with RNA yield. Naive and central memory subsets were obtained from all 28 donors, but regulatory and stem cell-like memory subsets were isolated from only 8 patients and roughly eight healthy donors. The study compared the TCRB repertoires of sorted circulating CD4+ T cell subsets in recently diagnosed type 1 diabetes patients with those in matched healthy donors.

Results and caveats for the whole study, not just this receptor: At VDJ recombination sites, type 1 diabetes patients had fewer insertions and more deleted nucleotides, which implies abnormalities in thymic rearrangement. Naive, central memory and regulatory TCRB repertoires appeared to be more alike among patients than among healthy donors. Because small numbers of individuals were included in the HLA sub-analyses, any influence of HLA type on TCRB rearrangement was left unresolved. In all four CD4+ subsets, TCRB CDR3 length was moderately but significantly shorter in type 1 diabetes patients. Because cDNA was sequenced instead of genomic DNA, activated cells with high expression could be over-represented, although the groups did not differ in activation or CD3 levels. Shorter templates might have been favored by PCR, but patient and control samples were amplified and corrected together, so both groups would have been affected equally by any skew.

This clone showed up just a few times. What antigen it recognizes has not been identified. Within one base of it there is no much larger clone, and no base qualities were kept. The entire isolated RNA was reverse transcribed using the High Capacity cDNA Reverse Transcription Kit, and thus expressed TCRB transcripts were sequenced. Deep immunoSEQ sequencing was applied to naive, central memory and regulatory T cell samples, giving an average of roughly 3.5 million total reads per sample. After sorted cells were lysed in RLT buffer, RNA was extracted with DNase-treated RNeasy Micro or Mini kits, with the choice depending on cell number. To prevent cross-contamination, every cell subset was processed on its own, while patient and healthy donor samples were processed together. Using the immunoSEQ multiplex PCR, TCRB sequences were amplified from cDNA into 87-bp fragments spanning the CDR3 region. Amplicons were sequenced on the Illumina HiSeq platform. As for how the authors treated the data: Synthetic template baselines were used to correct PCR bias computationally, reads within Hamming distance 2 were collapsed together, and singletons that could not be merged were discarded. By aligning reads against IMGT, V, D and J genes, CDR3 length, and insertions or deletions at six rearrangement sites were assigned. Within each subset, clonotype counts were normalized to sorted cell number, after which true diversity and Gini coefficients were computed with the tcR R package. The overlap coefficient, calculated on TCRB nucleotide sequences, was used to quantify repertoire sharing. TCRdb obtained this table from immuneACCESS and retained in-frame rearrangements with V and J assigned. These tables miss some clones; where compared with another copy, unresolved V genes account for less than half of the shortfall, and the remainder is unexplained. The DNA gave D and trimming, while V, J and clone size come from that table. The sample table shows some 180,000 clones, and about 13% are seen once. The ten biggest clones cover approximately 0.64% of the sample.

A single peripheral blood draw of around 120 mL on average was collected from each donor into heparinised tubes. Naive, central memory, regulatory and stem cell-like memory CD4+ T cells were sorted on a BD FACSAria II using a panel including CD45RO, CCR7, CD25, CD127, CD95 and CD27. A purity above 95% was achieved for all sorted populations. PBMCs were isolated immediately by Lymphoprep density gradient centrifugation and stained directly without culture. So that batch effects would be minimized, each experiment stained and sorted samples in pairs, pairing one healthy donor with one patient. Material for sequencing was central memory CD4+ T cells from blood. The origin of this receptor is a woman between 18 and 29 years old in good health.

The CDR3 in this case is CASSFGASGINEQYF. The DNA sequence is given as TGCGCCAGCAGCTTCGGCGCTAGCGGGATCAACGAGCAGTACTTC. The rearrangement combines TRBV5-1 with TRBJ2-7; TRBD2 aligns with 9 central bases. The CDR3 contains 15 residues, cysteine and phenylalanine counted. The CDR3 DNA has 45 bases and is translated from base 1. V ends up 2 bases short and J 5 bases short, with an unmatched junction base count of 8. Taken from the germline V gene, the CDR1 and CDR2 loops are SGHRS and YFSETQ.